This T cell receptor beta chain is drawn from a study of response to subunit inactivated influenza vaccine (dated by TCRdb to about 2018). Notes on the research overall: The study used deep quantitative T cell receptor repertoire profiling to track responses to a trivalent subunit inactivated influenza vaccine. Beyond this particular receptor, the publication reports: It was suggested by the authors that each seasonal influenza vaccination may recruit only a limited number of new T cells.

As concerns this clonotype: The antigen this receptor binds is unknown. Base quality data are lacking; no much larger clone is found one base away.

Libraries were made using RT-PCR. Sequencing relied on an Illumina HiSeq 2500. The public reads were reanalyzed by TCRdb: fastp trimming at Q25, MiXCR alignment, in-frame beta chains only. Identical CDR3 protein sequences are pooled into one entry, listed with their most common genes and DNA. Counted in this sample were under 950,000 distinct CDR3 sequences; around 20% of them appeared once. The ten largest clones take up around 9.6% of the sample. The CDR3 spans 14 residues, from the cysteine through the phenylalanine. The read is trimmed to its CDR3 DNA, 42 bases read in frame from base 1. V gives up 5 bases and J gives up 4 bases, and the segment between their germline ends measures 11 bases. CDR1 SGHTA and CDR2 FQGNSA are derived from the germline V gene.

This receptor was obtained from a man aged 45-65 years who received an inactivated influenza vaccine. Donor details come from another sample of the same person, matched by shared clones. The sequencing used PBMCs from blood, collected 5 to 6 days after vaccination. This sequence uses TRBV7-2 and TRBJ2-2; TRBD2 is a weak D gene call, 6 bases matching. The nucleotide sequence is given as TGTGCCAGCAGCCCAACTAGCTTCACCGGGGAGCTGTTTTTT. It specifies CASSPTSFTGELFF.